The entry below gives a single T cell receptor (beta chain) sequence along with its context. Antigen: not known. TCRdb's table, derived via immunoSEQ multiplex PCR, lists solely in-frame clones and lacks some. The sample lists some 100,000 clones; around 89% were seen once. Per the germline V gene, CDR1 is SGHVS and CDR2 is FQNEAQ. The CDR3 has 15 amino acids. V lost 1 base and J 10 bases, leaving 14 bases between the germline ends. This record belongs to a study of T cell responses to AZD1222 COVID-19 vaccine. Whole-study results and caveats: Nearly half of the spike-specific TCRs reportedly recognize variant regions that carry no mutations. The peak T cell response came first, and repertoires were sampled only after it. Clonal diversity may have been underestimated, and the donors were mostly white British, with more females than males.

V is TRBV7-8 and J is TRBJ1-6, with D perhaps TRBD1 (5 bases). The receptor comes from an adult who received the AZD1222 COVID-19 vaccine. This specimen was peripheral blood, taken 28 days after the second AZD1222 dose. CDR3 in amino acids: CASSLDRQGRSPLHF. In DNA, the CDR3 is TGTGCCAGCAGCTTAGATAGGCAGGGAAGGTCACCCCTCCACTTT.